Shown below are 6 T cell receptor beta chains from a single sample sequenced in a study of blood T cell repertoires in COVID-19. Data came from immunoSEQ multiplex PCR; TCRdb stores just in-frame clones and leaves some out. The sample contains around 250,000 clones, roughly 84% of which appear only once. The sequencing input was peripheral blood. The receptor set was obtained from a woman aged 40 to 50 who had recovered from COVID-19.

V usage is TRBV2 and J usage is TRBJ2-5, with TRBD2 identical over 12 bases. The V and J ends lost 4 bases and 4 bases, in that order; junction bases with no gene match: 10. Germline loops: CDR1 SNHLY, CDR2 FYNNEI. CDR3 length: 17 residues. CDR3 nucleotides: TGTGCCAGCAGTGCTTCTAGCGGGGGGGGCCGGGGAGAGACCCAGTACTTC. As protein: CASSASSGGGRGETQYF.

This clone was picked up a small number of times. The genes are TRBV9 and TRBJ1-1, with a tentative D call TRBD1 (6 bases). Trimming removed 4 bases at V and 5 bases at J, with 15 bases between. There are 14 residues in the CDR3. In germline, CDR1 is SGDLS, CDR2 YYNGEE. For the CDR3, the DNA is TGTGCCAGCAGCCCCGGGACATCGAGAACTGAAGCTTTCTTT. Its translation: CASSPGTSRTEAFF. The full variable domain, with the rest looked up from reference TRBV9 and TRBJ1-1, is DSGVTQTPKHLITATGQRVTLRCSPRSGDLSVYWYQQSLDQGLQFLIQYYNGEERAKGNILERFSAQQFPDLHSELNLSSLELGDSALYFCASSPGTSRTEAFFGQGTRLTVV.

The chain employs TRBV20-1 and TRBJ2-1; tentatively, D is TRBD1 (6 bases). Germline V gene sequence: CDR1 DFQATT, CDR2 SNEGSKA (reference sequence). V was cut by 3 bases and J by 10 bases, with 22 bases left in between. This CDR3 has 15 residues. CDR3 amino acids: CSASRAGALQWEQFF. CDR3 nucleotides: TGCAGTGCTAGTCGAGCAGGGGCCTTGCAATGGGAGCAGTTCTTC.

This sequence joins TRBV10-2 and TRBJ2-7; 7 bases fit TRBD1. V shed 4 bases, J shed 5 bases, and the junction held 2 bases outside the gene matches. The germline gives CDR1 WSHSY, CDR2 SAAADI. The CDR3 consists of 12 residues. Here the CDR3 DNA reads TGCGCCAGCAGTGGACAGGGCCACGAGCAGTACTTC. Amino acid sequence: CASSGQGHEQYF.

The chain links TRBV4-1 to TRBJ1-4; TRBD1 might be the D (5 bases). Germline CDR1 and CDR2: MGHRA and YSYEKL. The ends were cut back, 8 bases at V and 6 bases at J, with 16 bases in the middle. This CDR3 is built from 14 residues. As DNA, the CDR3 is TGCGCCAGCGGGGCGAATTTGGACCATGAAAAACTGTTTTTT. Translation gives CASGANLDHEKLFF.

J is TRBJ2-2 and V is TRBV5-1; D remains ambiguous. Germline lookup yields CDR1 SGHRS and CDR2 YFSETQ. CDR3 length: 16 amino acids. V was shortened by 0 bases and J by 0 bases, with 9 bases between the two germline ends. DNA of the CDR3: TGCGCCAGCAGCTTGGTGGGCCTGCCGAACACCGGGGAGCTGTTTTTT. Translated: CASSLVGLPNTGELFF.